The clone carrying this T cell receptor beta chain has at least ten counts. Then a second PCR, running roughly 7 to 11 cycles, was carried out with a sample-barcoded 5' primer and a J-beta primer mix. TCRdb called the 5' RACE reads again in MiXCR, with one record for every CDR3 protein. The top ten clones hold 9.4% of a sample with about 760,000 distinct CDR3 sequences, 20% to 25% of them seen once. This specimen belongs to a study of blood T cells in healthy people across ages. Per the germline V gene, CDR1 is SGHTA and CDR2 is FQGNSA. The CDR3 consists of 15 residues. Unmatched junction bases numbered 5, after V lost 6 bases and J lost 2 bases. These data are also associated with another study on T cells of mothers and their children.

This TCR was sampled from a boy under 18 in good health. The chain is built from TRBV7-2 and TRBJ2-3; TRBD2 aligns across 10 bases. Sequencing was carried out using blood. CDR3 in DNA: TGTGCCAGCAGTCCGCTAGCGGGGGTCACAGATACGCAGTATTTT. It translates to CASSPLAGVTDTQYF.